The clone carrying this TCR beta chain was detected ten times or more. The V segment lost 0 bases and the J segment 0 bases; nucleotides outside the gene matches: 6. There are 17 residues in the CDR3. This sample was included in a study of T-cell reconstitution after alpha-beta-depleted transplantation in children. Researchers prepared the TCRbeta library using unique molecular identifiers, the study reports. TCRdb re-analysed the PCR reads in MiXCR, keeping a single row per CDR3 protein. The sample has 190,000 or so distinct CDR3 sequences, less than 15% seen once. The chain links TRBV12-3 or TRBV12-4 to TRBJ2-3, with 7 bases that match TRBD2. This receptor was obtained from a human donor who donated a stem cell graft to a child with acute lymphoblastic leukemia. The sequencing here drew on PBMCs from the stem cell graft donor, taken from the stem cell graft. The CDR3 is CASSLALAEISTDTQYF. DNA for the CDR3: TGTGCCAGCAGTTTAGCGCTAGCGGAGATAAGCACAGATACGCAGTATTTT.